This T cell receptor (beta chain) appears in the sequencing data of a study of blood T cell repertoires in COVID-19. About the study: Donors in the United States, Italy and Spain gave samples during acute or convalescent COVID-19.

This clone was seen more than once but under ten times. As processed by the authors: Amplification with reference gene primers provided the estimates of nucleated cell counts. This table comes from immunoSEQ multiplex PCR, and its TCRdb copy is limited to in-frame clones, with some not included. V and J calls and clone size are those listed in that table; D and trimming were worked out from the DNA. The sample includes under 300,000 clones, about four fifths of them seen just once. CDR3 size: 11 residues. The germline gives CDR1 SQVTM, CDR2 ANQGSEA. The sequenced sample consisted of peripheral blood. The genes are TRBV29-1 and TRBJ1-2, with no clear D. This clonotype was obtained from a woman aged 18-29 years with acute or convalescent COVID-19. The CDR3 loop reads CLIGIAYGYTF. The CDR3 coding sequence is TGCCTCATTGGCATCGCCTATGGCTACACCTTC.